A selection of T cell receptor beta chains follows, all from one sample in a study of beta chain features in type 1 diabetes. Method: immunoSEQ multiplex PCR; TCRdb's copy keeps in-frame clones and lacks some. The sample holds approximately 160,000 clones, roughly 60% seen once. The specimen was naive CD4+ T cells from blood. Source of these receptors: a man in his thirties or forties with type 1 diabetes. The CDR3 runs from the conserved cysteine through the conserved F or W. The D gene is left open where the match is weak. A row's size may be missing; if present it is once, few, many or a size class.

abundance	v_gene	j_gene	d_gene	CDR3nt	CDR3aa
NA	TRBV7-9	TRBJ2-5	NA	TGTGCCAGCAGCTTAGGGCAGGGTAAAGAGACCCAGTACTTC	CASSLGQGKETQYF
NA	TRBV14	TRBJ2-7	NA	TGTGCCAGCAGCCAAGATCCGGGAAACTACGAGCAGTACTTC	CASSQDPGNYEQYF
few	TRBV6-5	TRBJ2-3	TRBD1	TGTGCCAGCAGTTCTCGGACAGGCCTTGATCGGGGTACGCAGTATTTT	CASSSRTGLDRGTQYF
NA	TRBV4-3	TRBJ1-5	NA	TGCGCCAGCAGCCAAGATTCGAATCAGCCCCAGCATTTT	CASSQDSNQPQHF
once	TRBV13	TRBJ2-3	NA	TGTGCCAGCAGCTCGCGGGCCAACACAGATACGCAGTATTTT	CASSSRANTDTQYF
NA	TRBV11-2	TRBJ2-1	NA	TGTGCCAGCAGCCCCCGCGGGGACAATGAGCAGTTCTTC	CASSPRGDNEQFF
few	TRBV7-2	TRBJ2-1	TRBD2	TGTGCCAGCAGCTTAGTACTAGCGGATGAGCAGTTCTTC	CASSLVLADEQFF
NA	TRBV4-1	TRBJ2-3	TRBD2	TGCGCCAGCAGCCAAGATCGGACTAGCGGAAGTACAGATACGCAGTATTTT	CASSQDRTSGSTDTQYF
NA	TRBV4-3	TRBJ1-1	NA	TGCGCCAGCAGCCACGACGCCAACACTGAAGCTTTCTTT	CASSHDANTEAFF
once	TRBV29-1	TRBJ1-2	NA	TGCAGCGCTCAGACATGGGCGGATGGCTACACCTTC	CSAQTWADGYTF
NA	TRBV18	TRBJ2-5	NA	TGTGCCAGCTCATCGCGTCAAGAGACCCAGTACTTC	CASSSRQETQYF
NA	TRBV19	TRBJ2-7	NA	TGTGCCAGTACCACACAGGATCCCTACGAGCAGTACTTC	CASTTQDPYEQYF
few	TRBV20-1	TRBJ2-3	NA	TGCAGTGTTGAGTCTTCAGATACGCAGTATTTT	CSVESSDTQYF
NA	TRBV29-1	TRBJ2-7	NA	TGCAGCGTTGCCACAGGGAGCAGCGAGCAGTACTTC	CSVATGSSEQYF
NA	TRBV27	TRBJ2-1	NA	TGTGCCAGCAGTTTATCAGGCGGTGTTCCTCGTGAGCAGTTCTTC	CASSLSGGVPREQFF
NA	TRBV11-2	TRBJ2-1	TRBD1	TGTGCCAGCAGGGGACAGGGGGCGGATGAGCAGTTCTTC	CASRGQGADEQFF
NA	TRBV18	TRBJ1-1	NA	TGTGCCAGCTCACCCTTCAGGGAGAAGACTGAAGCTTTCTTT	CASSPFREKTEAFF
NA	TRBV11-2	TRBJ1-2	NA	TGTGCCAGCTCTTTAGGAGGGGAAGGCTACACCTTC	CASSLGGEGYTF
NA	TRBV5-6	TRBJ2-4	NA	TGTGCCAGCAGCTTGGCCAGGCGGGACGGAAACATTCAGTACTTC	CASSLARRDGNIQYF
NA	TRBV9	TRBJ2-6	TRBD1	TGTGCCAGCCACAGGGGACCGAGCTCTGGGGCCAACGTCCTGACTTTC	CASHRGPSSGANVLTF
once	TRBV9	TRBJ2-7	TRBD1	TGTGCCAGCAGCGTAGGTGGGACAGGGACCGAGCAGTACTTC	CASSVGGTGTEQYF
few	TRBV2	TRBJ1-5	TRBD1	TGTGCCAGCAGCGGGACAGGGGAGAGGCAGCCCCAGCATTTT	CASSGTGERQPQHF
few	TRBV25-1	TRBJ2-7	TRBD1	TGTGCCAGCAGTAAACGGGACAGGGCCTACGAGCAGTACTTC	CASSKRDRAYEQYF
NA	TRBV4-3	TRBJ1-2	NA	TGCGCCAGCAGCCAAGGTGCGGGCTACACCTTC	CASSQGAGYTF
NA	TRBV13	TRBJ1-2	NA	TGTGCCAGCAGCTTAGATGCGGGTTTCTATGGCTACACCTTC	CASSLDAGFYGYTF
NA	TRBV18	TRBJ2-7	TRBD1	TGTGCCAGCTCAACGACCGGGACAGGGTTCGAGCAGTACTTC	CASSTTGTGFEQYF